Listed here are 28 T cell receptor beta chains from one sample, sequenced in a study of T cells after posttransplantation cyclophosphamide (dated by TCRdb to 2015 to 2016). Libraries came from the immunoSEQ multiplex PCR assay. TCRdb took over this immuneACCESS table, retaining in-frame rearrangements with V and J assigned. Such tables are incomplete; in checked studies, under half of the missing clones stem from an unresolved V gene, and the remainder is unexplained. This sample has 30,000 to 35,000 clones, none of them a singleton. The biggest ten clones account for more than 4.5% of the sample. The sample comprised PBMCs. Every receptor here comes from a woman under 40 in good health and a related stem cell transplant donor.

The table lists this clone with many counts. CDR3 DNA: TGTGCCAGCAGGGAGGGGATTACCAGGAACACTGAAGCTTTCTTT. It translates to CASREGITRNTEAFF. The chain carries TRBV12-3 or TRBV12-4 and TRBJ1-1; D is possibly TRBD1 (5 bases). There are 15 residues in the CDR3. Trimming stripped 6 bases from V and 1 base from J, with 15 bases between.

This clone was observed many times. Written as DNA, the CDR3 is TGTGCCAGCAGCACCTCACAGACTACCTATGGCTACACCTTC. Its protein product is CASSTSQTTYGYTF. This chain uses TRBV5-6 with TRBJ1-2, with D unclear. Germline values: CDR1 SGHDT, CDR2 YYEEEE. The V gene lost 4 bases and the J gene lost 4 bases, with 14 bases spanning the gap. The CDR3 is 14 amino acids.

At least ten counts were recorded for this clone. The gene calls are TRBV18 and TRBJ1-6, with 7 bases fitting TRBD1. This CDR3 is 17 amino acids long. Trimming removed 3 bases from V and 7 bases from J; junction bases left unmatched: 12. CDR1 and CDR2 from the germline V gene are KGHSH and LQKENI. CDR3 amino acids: CASSPLDLDRANSPLHF. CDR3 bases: TGTGCCAGCTCACCCCTTGACCTAGACAGGGCGAATTCACCCCTCCACTTT.

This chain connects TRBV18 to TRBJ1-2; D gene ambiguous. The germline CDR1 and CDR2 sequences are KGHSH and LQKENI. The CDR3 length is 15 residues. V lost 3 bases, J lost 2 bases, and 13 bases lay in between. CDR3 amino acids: CASSPSGGSNYGYTF. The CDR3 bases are TGTGCCAGCTCACCGTCCGGAGGGTCGAACTATGGCTACACCTTC.

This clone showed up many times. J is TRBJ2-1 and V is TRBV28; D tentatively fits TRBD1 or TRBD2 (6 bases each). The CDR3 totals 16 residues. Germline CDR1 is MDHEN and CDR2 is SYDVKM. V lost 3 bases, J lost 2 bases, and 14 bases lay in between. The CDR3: CASSLEGVLTYNEQFF. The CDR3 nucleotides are TGTGCCAGCAGTTTGGAGGGGGTGCTAACCTACAATGAGCAGTTCTTC. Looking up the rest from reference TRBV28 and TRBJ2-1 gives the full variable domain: DVKVTQSSRYLVKRTGEKVFLECVQDMDHENMFWYRQDPGLGLRLIYFSYDVKMKEKGDIPEGYSVSREKKERFSLILESASTNQTSMYLCASSLEGVLTYNEQFFGPGTRLTVL.

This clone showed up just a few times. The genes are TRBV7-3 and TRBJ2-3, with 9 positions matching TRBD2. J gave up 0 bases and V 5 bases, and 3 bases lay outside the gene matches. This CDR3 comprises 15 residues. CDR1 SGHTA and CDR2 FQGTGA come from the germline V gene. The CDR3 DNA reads TGTGCCAGCAGCCCTCTAGCGGGGAGCACAGATACGCAGTATTTT. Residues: CASSPLAGSTDTQYF.

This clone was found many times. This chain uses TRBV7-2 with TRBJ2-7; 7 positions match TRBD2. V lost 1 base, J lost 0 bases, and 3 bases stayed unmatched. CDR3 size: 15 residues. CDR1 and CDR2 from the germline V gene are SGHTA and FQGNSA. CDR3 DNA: TGTGCCAGCAGCTTAGATGGGGGGGGCTCCTACGAGCAGTACTTC. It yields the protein CASSLDGGGSYEQYF.

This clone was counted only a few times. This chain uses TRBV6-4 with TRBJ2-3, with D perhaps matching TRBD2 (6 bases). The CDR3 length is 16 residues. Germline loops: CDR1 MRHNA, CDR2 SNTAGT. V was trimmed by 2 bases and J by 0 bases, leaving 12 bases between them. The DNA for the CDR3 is TGTGCCAGCAGTGACGGGACTGGGCATAGCACAGATACGCAGTATTTT. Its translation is CASSDGTGHSTDTQYF.

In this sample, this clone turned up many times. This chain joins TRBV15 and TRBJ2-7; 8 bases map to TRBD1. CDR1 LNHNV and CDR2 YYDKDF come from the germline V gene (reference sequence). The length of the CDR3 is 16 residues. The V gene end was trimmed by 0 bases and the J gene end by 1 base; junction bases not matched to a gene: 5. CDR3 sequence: CATSRDRGTGSYEQYF. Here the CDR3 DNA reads TGTGCCACCAGCAGAGACAGGGGGACAGGTTCCTACGAGCAGTACTTC. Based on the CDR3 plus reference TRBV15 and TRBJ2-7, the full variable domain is DAMVIQNPRYQVTQFGKPVTLSCSQTLNHNVMYWYQQKSSQAPKLLFHYYDKDFNNEADTPDNFQSRRPNTSFCFLDIRSPGLGDTAMYLCATSRDRGTGSYEQYFGPGTRLTVT.

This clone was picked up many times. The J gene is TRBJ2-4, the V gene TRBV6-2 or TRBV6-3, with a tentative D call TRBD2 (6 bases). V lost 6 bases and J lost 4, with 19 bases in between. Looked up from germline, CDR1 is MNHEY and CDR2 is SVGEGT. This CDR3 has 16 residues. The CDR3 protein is CASSPPETRTKNIQYF. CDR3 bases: TGTGCCAGCAGCCCCCCAGAGACTAGAACGAAAAACATTCAGTACTTC.

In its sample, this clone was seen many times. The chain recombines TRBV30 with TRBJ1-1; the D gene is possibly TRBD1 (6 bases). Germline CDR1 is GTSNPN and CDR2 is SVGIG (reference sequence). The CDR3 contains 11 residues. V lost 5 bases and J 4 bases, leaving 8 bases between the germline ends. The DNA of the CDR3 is TGTGCCTGGGAACAGGGCACTGAAGCTTTCTTT. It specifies CAWEQGTEAFF.

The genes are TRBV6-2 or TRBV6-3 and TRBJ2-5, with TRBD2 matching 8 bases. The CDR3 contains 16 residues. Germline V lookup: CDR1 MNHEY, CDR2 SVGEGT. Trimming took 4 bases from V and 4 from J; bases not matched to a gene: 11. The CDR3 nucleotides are TGTGCCAGCAGTTTAAACCGGGGGGGCAAAGGAGAGACCCAGTACTTC. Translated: CASSLNRGGKGETQYF.

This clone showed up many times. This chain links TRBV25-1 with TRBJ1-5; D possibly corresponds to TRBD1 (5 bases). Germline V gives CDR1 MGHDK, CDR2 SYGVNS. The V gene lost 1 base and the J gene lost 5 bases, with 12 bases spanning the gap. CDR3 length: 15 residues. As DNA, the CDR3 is TGTGCCAGCAGTGAATCATCAGGGATGGATCAGCCCCAGCATTTT. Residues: CASSESSGMDQPQHF.

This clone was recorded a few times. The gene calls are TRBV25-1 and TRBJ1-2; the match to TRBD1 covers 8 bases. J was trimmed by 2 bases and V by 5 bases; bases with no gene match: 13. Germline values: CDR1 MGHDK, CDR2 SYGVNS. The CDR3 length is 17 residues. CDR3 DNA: TGTGCCAGCAGTCCAACAGGGACAGGCCGTATGAACTATGGCTACACCTTC. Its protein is CASSPTGTGRMNYGYTF.

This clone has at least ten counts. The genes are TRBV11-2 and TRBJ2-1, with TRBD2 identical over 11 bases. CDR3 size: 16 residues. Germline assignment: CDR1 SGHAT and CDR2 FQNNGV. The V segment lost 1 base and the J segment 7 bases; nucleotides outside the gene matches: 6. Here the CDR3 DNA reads TGTGCCAGCAGCTTAGGCATAGCGGGGGGGAGGAATGAGCAGTTCTTC. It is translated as CASSLGIAGGRNEQFF. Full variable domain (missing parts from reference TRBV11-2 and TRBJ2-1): EAGVAQSPRYKIIEKRQSVAFWCNPISGHATLYWYQQILGQGPKLLIQFQNNGVVDDSQLPKDRFSAERLKGVDSTLKIQPAKLEDSAVYLCASSLGIAGGRNEQFFGPGTRLTVL.

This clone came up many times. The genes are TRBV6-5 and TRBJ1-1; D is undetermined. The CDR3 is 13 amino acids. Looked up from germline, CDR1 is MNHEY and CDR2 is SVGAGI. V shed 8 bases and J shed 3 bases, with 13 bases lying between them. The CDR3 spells CASGLEADTEAFF. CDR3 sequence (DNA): TGTGCCAGCGGACTAGAGGCCGACACTGAAGCTTTCTTT.

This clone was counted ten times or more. The CDR3 coding sequence is TGTGCCAGCGGAGGCGGGACAGGCATCTACGAGCAGTACTTC. Translated: CASGGGTGIYEQYF. The rearrangement links TRBV28 to TRBJ2-7, with 8 bases matching TRBD1. J gave up 3 bases and V 8 bases, and 9 bases lay outside the gene matches. The CDR3 covers 14 residues. The germline V gene encodes CDR1 MDHEN and CDR2 SYDVKM.

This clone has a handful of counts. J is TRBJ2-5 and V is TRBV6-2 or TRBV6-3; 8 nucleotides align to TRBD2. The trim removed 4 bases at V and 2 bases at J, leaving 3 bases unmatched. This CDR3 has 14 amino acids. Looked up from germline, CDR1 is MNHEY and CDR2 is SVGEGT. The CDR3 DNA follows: TGTGCCAGCAGTTTGGGCGGGGGGCAAGAGACCCAGTACTTC. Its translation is CASSLGGGQETQYF.

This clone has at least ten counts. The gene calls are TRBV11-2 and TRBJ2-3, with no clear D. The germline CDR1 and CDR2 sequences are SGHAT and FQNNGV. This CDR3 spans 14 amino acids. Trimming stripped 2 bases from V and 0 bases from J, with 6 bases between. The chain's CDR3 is CASSLLPSTDTQYF. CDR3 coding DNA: TGTGCCAGCAGCTTACTTCCGAGCACAGATACGCAGTATTTT.

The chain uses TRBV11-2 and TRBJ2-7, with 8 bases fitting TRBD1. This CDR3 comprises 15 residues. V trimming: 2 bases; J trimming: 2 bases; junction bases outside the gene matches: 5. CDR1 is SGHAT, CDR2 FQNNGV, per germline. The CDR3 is CASSLRQGITYEQYF. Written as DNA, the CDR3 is TGTGCCAGCAGCTTACGACAGGGGATCACCTACGAGCAGTACTTC.

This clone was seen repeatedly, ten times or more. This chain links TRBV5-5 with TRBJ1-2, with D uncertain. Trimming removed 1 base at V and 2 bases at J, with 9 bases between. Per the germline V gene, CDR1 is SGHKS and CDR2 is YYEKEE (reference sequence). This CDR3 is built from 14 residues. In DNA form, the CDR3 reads TGTGCCAGCAGCTTGTACAGCTCGAACTATGGCTACACCTTC. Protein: CASSLYSSNYGYTF. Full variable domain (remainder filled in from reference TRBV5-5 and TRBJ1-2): DAGVTQSPTHLIKTRGQQVTLRCSPISGHKSVSWYQQVLGQGPQFIFQYYEKEERGRGNFPDRFSARQFPNYSSELNVNALLLGDSALYLCASSLYSSNYGYTFGSGTRLTVV.

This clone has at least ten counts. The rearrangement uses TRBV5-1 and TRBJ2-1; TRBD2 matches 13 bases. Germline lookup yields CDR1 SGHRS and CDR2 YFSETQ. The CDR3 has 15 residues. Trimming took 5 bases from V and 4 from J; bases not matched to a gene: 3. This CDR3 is CASSTSGGVYNEQFF. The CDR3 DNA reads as TGCGCCAGCAGTACTAGCGGGGGGGTTTACAATGAGCAGTTCTTC. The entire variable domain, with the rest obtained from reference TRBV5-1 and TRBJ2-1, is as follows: KAGVTQTPRYLIKTRGQQVTLSCSPISGHRSVSWYQQTPGQGLQFLFEYFSETQRNKGNFPGRFSGRQFSNSRSEMNVSTLELGDSALYLCASSTSGGVYNEQFFGPGTRLTVL.

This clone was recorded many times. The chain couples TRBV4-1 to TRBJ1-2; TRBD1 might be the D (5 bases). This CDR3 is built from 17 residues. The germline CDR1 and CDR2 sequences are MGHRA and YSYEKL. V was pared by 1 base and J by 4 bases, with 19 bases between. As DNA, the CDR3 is TGCGCCAGCAGCCAAGTCATCTATAAAACAGGCCTCTATGGCTACACCTTC. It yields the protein CASSQVIYKTGLYGYTF.

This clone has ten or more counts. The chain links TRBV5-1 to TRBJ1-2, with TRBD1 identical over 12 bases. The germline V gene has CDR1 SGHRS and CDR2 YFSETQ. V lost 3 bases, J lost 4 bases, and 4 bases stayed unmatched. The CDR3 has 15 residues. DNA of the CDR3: TGCGCCAGCAGCTCCCGGGACAGGGGGCCCTATGGCTACACCTTC. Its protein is CASSSRDRGPYGYTF.

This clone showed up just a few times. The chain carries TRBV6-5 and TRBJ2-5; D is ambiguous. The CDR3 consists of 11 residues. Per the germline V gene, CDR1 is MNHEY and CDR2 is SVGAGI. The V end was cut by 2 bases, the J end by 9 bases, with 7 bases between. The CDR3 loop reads CASSYGQAQYF. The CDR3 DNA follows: TGTGCCAGCAGTTACGGGCAGGCCCAGTACTTC.

This chain's CDR3 is CAWSQAVSNQPQHF. CDR3 nucleotide sequence: TGTGCCTGGAGCCAGGCTGTTAGCAATCAGCCCCAGCATTTT. The V call is TRBV30, the J call TRBJ1-5, with no clear D. V lost 3 bases, J lost 0 bases, and 9 bases lay in between. CDR3 size: 14 residues. Germline CDR1 reads GTSNPN; CDR2 reads SVGIG (reference sequence).

CDR3: CASRPTSGGTGELFF. The CDR3 DNA reads TGTGCCAGCAGGCCCACTAGCGGGGGAACCGGGGAGCTGTTTTTT. This chain uses TRBV12-3 or TRBV12-4 with TRBJ2-2; 11 bases align to TRBD2. The CDR3 totals 15 residues. V lost 6 bases to trimming and J lost 5 bases; unmatched junction nucleotides: 5.

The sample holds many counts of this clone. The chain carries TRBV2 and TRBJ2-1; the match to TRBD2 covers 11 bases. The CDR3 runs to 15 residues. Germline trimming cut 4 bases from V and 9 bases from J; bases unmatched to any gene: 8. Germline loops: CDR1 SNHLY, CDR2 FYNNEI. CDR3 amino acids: CASSGLAGSTGEQFF. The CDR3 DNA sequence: TGTGCCAGCAGTGGACTAGCGGGGTCCACGGGTGAGCAGTTCTTC.